The 17 T cell receptor beta chains below come from one sample, sequenced in a study of breast tumors, draining lymph nodes, adjacent tissues (dated by TCRdb to the mid-2010s). Lymph node samples came from the axillary draining lymph nodes of breast cancer patients. The library was produced with multiplex PCR. The sequencer was an Illumina HiSeq 2000. Using fastp at Q25 and MiXCR, TCRdb reprocessed the public reads and kept productive beta chains. One record per CDR3 amino acid sequence lists the most common genes and DNA. The sample records approximately 150,000 distinct CDR3 sequences, roughly a third of which are singletons. The top ten hold 3% to 4.5% of the sample. The specimen was axillary lymph node tissue. These receptors all come from a female donor with breast cancer. Some clones in this sample may be carry-over from other donors' samples.

Notes on this clonotype: A junction end diverges from the germline sequence, so it may reflect a read error. The chain uses TRBV30 and TRBJ2-2; TRBD1 is a possible D gene (6 bases). The CDR3 is made up of 13 amino acids. The germline gives CDR1 GTSNPN, CDR2 SVGIG (reference sequence). CDR3 nucleotide sequence: TGTGCCTGGAGTCCGGAACAGGGTAATGTGGCTTCCTTT. Translated: CAWSPEQGNVASF.

This clonotype was observed many times. This chain connects TRBV5-1 to TRBJ2-3, with D maybe TRBD1 (6 bases). V lost 3 bases, J lost 8 bases, and 10 bases lay in between. CDR3 length: 12 amino acids. The germline V gene has CDR1 SGHRS and CDR2 YFSETQ. CDR3 protein: CASSSGAATQYF. Written as DNA, the CDR3 is TGCGCCAGCAGCTCAGGGGCAGCTACGCAGTATTTT.

This clonotype was seen a few times. A much larger clone lies one base from this, so it may be a read error. The chain carries TRBV6-1 and TRBJ1-2; tentative D call: TRBD1 (5 bases). CDR1 and CDR2 (germline): MNHNS, SASEGT. V lost 5 bases, J lost 5 bases, and 21 bases lay in between. This CDR3 has 16 residues. The CDR3 nucleotides are TGTGCCAGCAGTCAGCCCAGGATGGGGGGGAGGTATGGCTACACCTTC. Translation gives CASSQPRMGGRYGYTF.

This clonotype was observed many times. The J gene is TRBJ2-2, the V gene TRBV10-1; D assignment may be TRBD1 or TRBD2 (5 bases each). This CDR3 has 14 amino acids. Germline assignment: CDR1 WNHNN and CDR2 SYGVQD (reference sequence). The V end lost 8 bases, the J end lost 3 bases, and 13 bases lay between the germline ends. The CDR3 loop reads CASSGSRDTGELFF. The CDR3 DNA reads as TGCGCCAGCTCAGGGAGTCGGGACACCGGGGAGCTGTTTTTT.

This clonotype was detected many times. The chain is built from TRBV5-1 and TRBJ1-2, with 7 nucleotides matching TRBD1. This CDR3 contains 13 residues. Trimming cost V 3 bases and J 8 bases; bases outside gene matches: 7. Germline lookup yields CDR1 SGHRS and CDR2 YFSETQ. The CDR3 loop is CASSYTGEKGYTF. The DNA of the CDR3 is TGCGCCAGCAGCTATACAGGGGAAAAGGGCTACACCTTC.

The chain recombines TRBV11-2 with TRBJ2-5; TRBD1 is a possible D gene (6 bases). CDR1 and CDR2 from the germline V gene are SGHAT and FQNNGV. The CDR3 has 15 residues. Deletions cut 6 bases from V and 1 base from J, with 15 bases between. In nucleotides, the CDR3 is TGTGCCAGCAGTCTCTCAGGGGCAAGCCAAGAGACCCAGTACTTC. Amino acid sequence: CASSLSGASQETQYF.

This clonotype was recorded at least ten times. The chain carries TRBV18 and TRBJ2-7; no clear D. V was cut by 6 bases and J by 2 bases, with 14 bases left in between. CDR1 is KGHSH and CDR2 is LQKENI in the germline V gene. The CDR3 has 14 residues. The CDR3 loop is CASSRQYSTYEQYF. The CDR3 DNA is TGTGCCAGCTCCCGGCAGTACAGCACCTACGAGCAGTACTTC.

This clonotype was picked up many times. V is TRBV20-1 and J is TRBJ1-4, with 8 bases lining up with TRBD1. The CDR3 length is 16 residues. CDR1 and CDR2 from the germline V gene are DFQATT and SNEGSKA (reference sequence). Trimming at V came to 3 bases and at J to 3 bases, leaving 9 bases not matched to a gene. In DNA, the CDR3 is TGCAGTGCTAGTCGATTACCGGGACAGGCTAATGAAAAACTGTTTTTT. Residues: CSASRLPGQANEKLFF.

V usage is TRBV4-2 and J usage is TRBJ2-2, with D maybe TRBD2 (5 bases). This CDR3 is built from 13 residues. The germline gives CDR1 LGHNA, CDR2 YNFKEQ. Between the trimmed V and J ends, which lost 2 bases and 4 bases, there was a span of 5 bases. The CDR3 region is CASSQRGTGELFF. The CDR3 DNA reads TGTGCCAGCAGCCAACGGGGCACCGGGGAGCTGTTTTTT.

This clonotype appeared many times. The chain recombines TRBV12-3 or TRBV12-4 with TRBJ2-3; 9 bases agree with TRBD2. With 3 bases clipped from V and 5 bases from J, the junction kept 15 bases outside the gene matches. There are 18 residues in the CDR3. The CDR3 DNA is TGTGCCAGCAGTTTTGGGCGGGGGGGCCTTAGGCTGGGAGATACGCAGTATTTT. Protein sequence: CASSFGRGGLRLGDTQYF.

This clonotype was detected ten times or more. The chain recombines TRBV25-1 with TRBJ2-7; D is unresolved. V lost 10 bases and J 3 bases, leaving 10 bases between the germline ends. Germline CDR1 is MGHDK and CDR2 is SYGVNS. The CDR3 contains 11 residues. The CDR3 loop is CANERFYEQYF. For the CDR3, the DNA is TGTGCCAACGAGAGATTCTACGAGCAGTACTTC.

This clonotype was recorded at least ten times. The chain uses TRBV6-1 and TRBJ1-6, with 9 nucleotides matching TRBD1. The CDR3 sequence is 18 residues long. Germline CDR1 MNHNS, CDR2 SASEGT. V lost 0 bases, J lost 7 bases, and 10 bases stayed unmatched. This chain's CDR3 is CASSEASMRTGDNSPLHF. In DNA form, the CDR3 reads TGTGCCAGCAGTGAAGCCTCTATGCGGACAGGGGACAATTCACCCCTCCACTTT.

The chain couples TRBV5-6 to TRBJ2-7, with D tentatively TRBD2 (6 bases). The V end was cut by 5 bases, the J end by 2 bases, with 20 bases between. CDR1 is SGHDT and CDR2 is YYEEEE in the germline V gene. The CDR3 totals 16 residues. CDR3: CASSSFAPGTAYEQYF. The DNA for the CDR3 is TGTGCCAGCAGTTCCTTTGCTCCGGGGACTGCCTACGAGCAGTACTTC.

The chain carries TRBV7-9 and TRBJ1-1; TRBD1 aligns across 10 bases. This CDR3 comprises 15 residues. J lost 4 bases, V lost 7 bases, and 9 bases had no gene match. Germline V lookup: CDR1 SEHNR, CDR2 FQNEAQ (reference sequence). CDR3 in amino acids: CASMGQGLRGTEAFF. CDR3 nucleotide sequence: TGTGCCAGCATGGGACAGGGGTTGAGAGGCACTGAAGCTTTCTTT.

This clonotype appeared a single time. The rearrangement uses TRBV7-9 and TRBJ1-6; D gene unclear. Trimming left V 2 bases short and J 7 bases short, with 6 bases between. CDR1 is SEHNR and CDR2 is FQNEAQ in the germline V gene (reference sequence). This CDR3 comprises 13 residues. The CDR3 DNA reads as TGTGCCAGCAGCTTAACGGGGAATTCACCCCTCCACTTT. Its translation is CASSLTGNSPLHF.

Ten or more counts support this clonotype. This chain connects TRBV28 to TRBJ1-5; 8 positions agree with TRBD1. The CDR3 sequence is 15 residues long. The germline V gene has CDR1 MDHEN and CDR2 SYDVKM. The V segment lost 6 bases and the J segment 3 bases; nucleotides outside the gene matches: 7. The CDR3 coding sequence is TGTGCCAGCAGATGGACAGGGACGCCCAATCAGCCCCAGCATTTT. Residues: CASRWTGTPNQPQHF.

This clonotype was detected ten times or more. This chain links TRBV12-3 or TRBV12-4 with TRBJ2-7; D possibly corresponds to TRBD2 (6 bases). CDR3 size: 14 residues. V was pared by 5 bases and J by 5 bases, with 16 bases between. The CDR3 region is CASSLRGNLHEQYF. For the CDR3, the DNA is TGTGCCAGCAGTCTCCGGGGGAATTTACACGAGCAGTACTTC.